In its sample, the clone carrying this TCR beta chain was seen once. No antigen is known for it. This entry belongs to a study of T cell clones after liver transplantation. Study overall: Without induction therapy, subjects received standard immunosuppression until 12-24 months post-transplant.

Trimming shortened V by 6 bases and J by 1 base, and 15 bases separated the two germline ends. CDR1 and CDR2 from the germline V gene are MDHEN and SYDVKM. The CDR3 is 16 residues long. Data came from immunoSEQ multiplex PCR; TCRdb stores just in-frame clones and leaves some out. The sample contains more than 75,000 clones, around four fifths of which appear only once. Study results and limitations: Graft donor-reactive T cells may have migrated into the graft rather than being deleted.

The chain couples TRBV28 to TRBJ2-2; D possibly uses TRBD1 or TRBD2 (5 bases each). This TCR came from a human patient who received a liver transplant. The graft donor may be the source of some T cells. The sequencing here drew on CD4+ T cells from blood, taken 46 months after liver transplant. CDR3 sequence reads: CASRRDPWGNTGELFF. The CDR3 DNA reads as TGTGCCAGCAGACGGGACCCGTGGGGGAACACCGGGGAGCTGTTTTTT.